Following are 5 T cell receptor beta chains from one sample sequenced in a study of blood T cell repertoires in COVID-19. TCRdb's table, derived via immunoSEQ multiplex PCR, lists solely in-frame clones and lacks some. The table lists 200,000 to 250,000 clones, about nine tenths of them singletons. The sequenced sample consisted of peripheral blood. The source is a man aged 25 to 40 who had recovered from COVID-19.

CDR3 coding DNA: TGTGCCAGCAGTTCCGAGACAGGGTTGGTGGAGACCCAGTACTTC. Its protein product is CASSSETGLVETQYF. The rearrangement joins TRBV6-5 to TRBJ2-5; 7 nucleotides agree with TRBD1. The CDR3 extends over 15 amino acids. V lost 4 bases and J lost 5; bases outside the gene matches: 10. Germline loops: CDR1 MNHEY, CDR2 SVGAGI.

This clone appeared a few times. This chain joins TRBV19 and TRBJ2-3, with 8 bases lining up with TRBD2. CDR1 LNHDA and CDR2 SQIVND come from the germline V gene (reference sequence). The CDR3 is 14 residues long. The V segment lost 7 bases and the J segment 2 bases; nucleotides outside the gene matches: 5. The CDR3 sequence is CASTSGRDTDTQYF. CDR3 nucleotide sequence: TGTGCCAGTACTTCCGGGAGGGACACAGATACGCAGTATTTT. Full variable domain (rest looked up from reference TRBV19 and TRBJ2-3): DGGITQSPKYLFRKEGQNVTLSCEQNLNHDAMYWYRQDPGQGLRLIYYSQIVNDFQKGDIAEGYSVSREKKESFPLTVTSAQKNPTAFYLCASTSGRDTDTQYFGPGTRLTVL.

The chain joins TRBV5-1 to TRBJ2-1; D is perhaps TRBD1 (6 bases). V was pared by 4 bases and J by 4 bases, with 21 bases between. Germline CDR1 SGHRS, CDR2 YFSETQ. CDR3 length: 17 amino acids. The CDR3 DNA follows: TGCGCCAGCAGCCCCGGGGTCGGCAGGGGCCAATACAATGAGCAGTTCTTC. Translating it yields CASSPGVGRGQYNEQFF.

The chain has TRBV29-1 and TRBJ2-1, with TRBD2 matching 12 bases. Trimming took 3 bases from V and 8 from J; bases not matched to a gene: 5. This CDR3 region has 14 residues. Germline CDR1 SQVTM, CDR2 ANQGSEA. The CDR3 is CSVEGLAGLHEQFF. DNA of the CDR3: TGCAGCGTTGAGGGACTAGCGGGCCTCCATGAGCAGTTCTTC.

The J gene is TRBJ2-5, the V gene TRBV5-1, with 8 bases lining up with TRBD1. The CDR3 covers 16 residues. The V gene end was trimmed by 3 bases and the J gene end by 4 bases; junction bases not matched to a gene: 11. Looked up from germline, CDR1 is SGHRS and CDR2 is YFSETQ. The CDR3 bases are TGCGCCAGCAGCTCTGAGGGCAGGGGGCAGGGAGAGACCCAGTACTTC. Translation: CASSSEGRGQGETQYF.